A selection of T cell receptor beta chains follows, all from one sample in a study of vaccination and CD4 T cells after COVID-19. These receptors are not linked to any known antigen. TCRdb processed the PCR reads anew with MiXCR; each CDR3 protein has one entry. The data contain some 10,000 distinct CDR3 sequences, about 81% of them singletons. The specimen sequenced was CD4+ T cells from blood, cultured in vitro. The receptor source for this set is a human donor who had recovered from COVID-19. Each CDR3 is given without its conserved first and last residue. D genes are given only for firm matches.

>TRBJ1-1|-|TRBV6-1
ASRTPGHKNTEAF
>TRBJ2-1|-|TRBV7-2
ASSLTTGNEQF
>TRBJ2-4|TRBD1|TRBV27
ASSNGQGPKNIQY
>TRBJ1-5|-|TRBV27
ASSRRFPGRGSNQPQH
>TRBJ2-7|-|TRBV7-9
ASSLTGIAGQQY
>TRBJ2-3|TRBD1|TRBV7-9
ASSPNRDRQY
>TRBJ2-5|TRBD1|TRBV7-2
ASSFLGTVQETQY
>TRBJ2-3|TRBD2|TRBV7-6
ASSSRRELADTQY
>TRBJ2-7|-|TRBV7-9
ASSPSGLGSLEQY
>TRBJ1-6|-|TRBV5-4
ASSPTGTYNSPLH
>TRBJ2-3|TRBD2|TRBV20-1
SAVTSGSWTDTQY
>TRBJ1-1|-|TRBV25-1
ASRGNTEAF
>TRBJ1-2|-|TRBV20-1
SASSGALLNYGYT
>TRBJ1-2|TRBD1|TRBV6-1
ASTRDSWGYT
>TRBJ2-7|TRBD2|TRBV11-2
ASSSRRGAGGNSYEQY
>TRBJ2-3|-|TRBV29-1
SVEVRDTHRFTDTQY
>TRBJ1-1|TRBD1|TRBV20-1
SGQGNTEAF
>TRBJ1-1|-|TRBV21-1
ASSKGGGTGVLLATEAF
>TRBJ1-5|-|TRBV20-1
SARNEYGTNQPQH
>TRBJ2-7|TRBD1|TRBV28
ASTQSGTAHTGQY
>TRBJ1-2|-|TRBV4-1
ASSQDWYGYT
>TRBJ2-5|TRBD1|TRBV25-1
ASTRQGTQETQY
>TRBJ2-7|-|TRBV15
ATSPLATSYEQY
>TRBJ1-5|-|TRBV6-1
ASIPGQRLRNQPQH
>TRBJ2-2|-|TRBV21-1
ASSKVTGELF
>TRBJ2-7|-|TRBV20-1
SARDPRVDYEQY
>TRBJ1-2|TRBD1|TRBV20-1
SAQDRGFYGYT
>TRBJ2-2|-|TRBV20-1
SASPRRGRTGELF
>TRBJ1-1|-|TRBV12-3/TRBV12-4
ASSLQGLGNTEAF
>TRBJ1-6|TRBD1|TRBV6-5
ASSFDRVSPLH
>TRBJ1-2|TRBD1|TRBV20-1
SATTGQGNYGYT
>TRBJ1-2|-|TRBV20-1
SATSGHSGYGYT
>TRBJ1-2|-|TRBV28
ALHRVGYGYT
>TRBJ1-5|-|TRBV28
ASQDRPYQPQD
>TRBJ1-3|-|TRBV27
ASSLLGPGNTIY
>TRBJ1-4|-|TRBV20-1
SADSHPGVV
>TRBJ2-2|-|TRBV7-2
ASSLWTAGIGELF
>TRBJ1-2|-|TRBV28
ASSPSGGISYGYT
>TRBJ2-2|-|TRBV30
AWSGYRGGGELF
>TRBJ2-2|-|TRBV15
ATSRVRGGNTGELF
>TRBJ2-3|TRBD1|TRBV7-9
ASSPNRGTDTQY